A single sample is the source of the 10 T cell receptor beta chains below, sequenced in a study of blood T cell repertoires in COVID-19. Measured with immunoSEQ multiplex PCR; TCRdb has only the in-frame clones, and not every one. The sample has around 250,000 clones, roughly 79% seen once; the top ten hold 15%. Material for sequencing was PBMCs or T cells enriched from blood (not recorded which). The receptors here all came from a man aged 40-49 years who had recovered from COVID-19.

This chain links TRBV5-1 with TRBJ2-3, with 8 bases identical to TRBD2. V dropped 4 bases and J dropped 2; count of bases not matched to a gene: 12. Per germline, CDR1 SGHRS and CDR2 YFSETQ. This CDR3 has 17 amino acids. The CDR3 reads CASSPFFAGGFTDTQYF. The CDR3 DNA sequence: TGCGCCAGCAGCCCATTTTTTGCGGGGGGATTCACAGATACGCAGTATTTT.

The chain joins TRBV4-1 to TRBJ2-7; 8 bases map to TRBD2. Germline lookup yields CDR1 MGHRA and CDR2 YSYEKL. The J segment lost 3 bases and the V segment lost 1 base, leaving 5 bases of the junction unmatched. The CDR3 is 15 amino acids. The CDR3 loop reads CASSQAISGIYEQYF. The CDR3 DNA follows: TGCGCCAGCAGCCAAGCGATTAGCGGGATCTACGAGCAGTACTTC.

The table lists this clone with a few counts. The rearrangement joins TRBV4-2 to TRBJ2-1, with TRBD2 matching 8 bases. CDR3 length equals 18 residues. CDR1 is LGHNA, CDR2 YNFKEQ, per germline. Trimming at V came to 0 bases and at J to 2 bases, leaving 9 bases not matched to a gene. The CDR3 loop reads CASSQDSFSGITYNEQFF. Written as DNA, the CDR3 is TGTGCCAGCAGCCAAGACTCCTTTAGCGGGATTACCTACAATGAGCAGTTCTTC.

As regards this clone: The same CDR3 can be traced to other DNA sequences in this sample. V gene TRBV7-9 combines with J gene TRBJ2-1; the D gene is possibly TRBD2 (5 bases). Germline values: CDR1 SEHNR, CDR2 FQNEAQ (reference sequence). V gave up 2 bases and J gave up 0 bases, with 11 bases separating them. The CDR3 has 16 amino acids. The DNA for the CDR3 is TGTGCCAGCAGCTTATCTCTGGCGGGCTCCTACAATGAGCAGTTCTTC. It yields the protein CASSLSLAGSYNEQFF.

The chain links TRBV7-8 to TRBJ2-5, with 10 bases lining up with TRBD2. The CDR3 has 14 residues. The V segment lost 5 bases and the J segment 0 bases; nucleotides outside the gene matches: 0. Germline V CDR1 and CDR2: SGHVS, FQNEAQ. CDR3 residues: CASSGTSDQETQYF. The DNA of the CDR3 is TGTGCCAGCAGCGGGACTAGCGACCAAGAGACCCAGTACTTC.

This clone appeared once. V usage is TRBV10-3 and J usage is TRBJ1-2; TRBD1 aligns across 8 bases. Germline CDR1 ENHRY, CDR2 SYGVKD. V shed 3 bases and J 7 bases; nucleotides not matched to a gene: 7. The CDR3 totals 14 residues. CDR3 in DNA: TGTGCCATCAGTGAAGAGCAGGGGGCGGGTGGCTACACCTTC. Protein product: CAISEEQGAGGYTF.

The chain uses TRBV3-1 (or the pseudogene TRBV3-2) and TRBJ1-5, with D possibly TRBD1 on 6 matching bases. There are 16 residues in the CDR3. V was cut by 1 base and J by 1 base, with 11 bases left in between. Germline CDR1 is LGHDT and CDR2 is YNNKEL (reference sequence). CDR3 sequence: CASSQGWQGSNQPQHF. For the CDR3, the DNA is TGTGCCAGCAGCCAAGGGTGGCAGGGGAGCAATCAGCCCCAGCATTTT.

The chain combines TRBV7-9 with TRBJ2-7; no clear D. The CDR3 has 12 residues. Trimming stripped 1 base from V and 6 bases from J, with 7 bases between. Germline lookup yields CDR1 SEHNR and CDR2 FQNEAQ (reference sequence). The CDR3 region has the DNA TGTGCCAGCAGCTTAGAGACATCCGAGCAGTACTTC. This translates into CASSLETSEQYF.

This chain connects TRBV6-1 to TRBJ1-2; D may be TRBD1 (5 bases). The ends were cut back, 0 bases at V and 2 bases at J, with 10 bases in the middle. Germline V gene sequence: CDR1 MNHNS, CDR2 SASEGT. The CDR3 extends over 15 amino acids. CDR3 in amino acids: CASSEARGLNYGYTF. The DNA of the CDR3 is TGTGCCAGCAGTGAAGCTCGGGGGTTAAACTATGGCTACACCTTC.

The chain links TRBV6-6 to TRBJ1-6, with D possibly being TRBD1 (5 bases). Germline V gene data show CDR1 as MNHNY and CDR2 as SVGAGI (reference sequence). The CDR3 loop spans 16 amino acids. The ends were cut back, 0 bases at V and 7 bases at J, with 13 bases in the middle. The DNA of the CDR3 is TGTGCCAGCAGTTACTCTGGGGGGACGCGGAATTCACCCCTCCACTTT. This sequence encodes CASSYSGGTRNSPLHF.